The 7 T cell receptor beta chains listed next were all sequenced from one sample in a study of T cells in localized non-small cell lung cancer (dated by TCRdb to 2020 to 2021). Library prep was done by the immunoSEQ multiplex PCR assay. Imported from immuneACCESS, the table was reduced by TCRdb to in-frame sequences with V and J called. These copies leave out some clones; in studies compared against another copy, an unresolved V gene accounts for under half, and the cause of the remainder is not known. The sample table contains approximately 33,000 clones; only one count was recorded for around 88% of them. 6.5% to 9% of the sample is in the top ten clones. This specimen was peripheral blood, taken before any cancer treatment. These receptors were taken from a woman aged 40-69 years with stage I lung adenocarcinoma.

This clone was counted a single time. The rearrangement joins TRBV28 to TRBJ1-1; a weak D match, TRBD1 (5 bases). The CDR3 extends over 12 amino acids. Trimming removed 2 bases from V and 8 bases from J, with 9 bases in between. Germline CDR1 and CDR2: MDHEN and SYDVKM. The CDR3 DNA is TGTGCCAGCAGTTTACAGGGCTTGGAAGCTTTCTTT. Translating it yields CASSLQGLEAFF. Combining the CDR3 with reference TRBV28 and TRBJ1-1 gives the whole variable domain DVKVTQSSRYLVKRTGEKVFLECVQDMDHENMFWYRQDPGLGLRLIYFSYDVKMKEKGDIPEGYSVSREKKERFSLILESASTNQTSMYLCASSLQGLEAFFGQGTRLTVV.

The chain uses TRBV4-1 and TRBJ2-1; D gene uncertain. CDR1 MGHRA and CDR2 YSYEKL come from the germline V gene. Trimming took 6 bases from V and 9 from J, leaving 15 bases between them. This CDR3 has 13 amino acids. The CDR3 DNA reads TGCGCCAGCAGTCGCGTGCCTAGTGTTGAGCAGTTCTTC. Amino acids: CASSRVPSVEQFF.

The V call is TRBV7-2, the J call TRBJ1-3, with 10 bases that match TRBD1. The CDR3 totals 15 residues. Germline assignment: CDR1 SGHTA and CDR2 FQGNSA. With 5 bases clipped from V and 4 bases from J, the junction kept 5 bases outside the gene matches. CDR3 DNA: TGTGCCAGCAGCCCTCCGGGACAGGGGGGAAACACCATATATTTT. It yields the protein CASSPPGQGGNTIYF.

This sequence joins TRBV29-1 and TRBJ1-2, with 7 nucleotides matching TRBD1. V was clipped by 4 bases and J by 4 bases; unmatched bases: 9. The CDR3 has 14 amino acids. CDR1 SQVTM and CDR2 ANQGSEA come from the germline V gene. CDR3 protein: CSVGLTGSVYGYTF. CDR3 bases: TGCAGCGTTGGATTGACAGGGTCGGTCTATGGCTACACCTTC. Variable domain in full (rest from reference TRBV29-1 and TRBJ1-2): SAVISQKPSRDICQRGTSLTIQCQVDSQVTMMFWYRQQPGQSLTLIATANQGSEATYESGFVIDKFPISRPNLTFSTLTVSNMSPEDSSIYLCSVGLTGSVYGYTFGSGTRLTVV.

This chain uses TRBV19 with TRBJ2-6, with D unclear. This CDR3 region has 15 residues. V shed 3 bases and J shed 0 bases, with 6 bases lying between them. Germline V gene lookup returns CDR1 LNHDA and CDR2 SQIVND (reference sequence). CDR3 sequence reads: CASSMYSSGANVLTF. The CDR3 nucleotides are TGTGCCAGTAGTATGTATAGCTCTGGGGCCAACGTCCTGACTTTC.

The genes are TRBV15 and TRBJ1-2; no clear D. Trimming pared 1 base from V and 0 bases from J, leaving 6 bases between. CDR3 length equals 14 residues. The germline gives CDR1 LNHNV, CDR2 YYDKDF (reference sequence). CDR3 DNA sequence: TGTGCCACCAGCAGAGCGGTCTCTAACTATGGCTACACCTTC. This encodes CATSRAVSNYGYTF.

The V gene is TRBV5-1, the J gene TRBJ2-1; D is possibly TRBD2 (6 bases). CDR3 length equals 15 residues. The germline gives CDR1 SGHRS, CDR2 YFSETQ. V shed 2 bases and J shed 8 bases, with 17 bases lying between them. CDR3 protein: CASSLIAMGGDEQFF. CDR3 sequence (DNA): TGCGCCAGCAGCTTAATAGCGATGGGGGGTGATGAGCAGTTCTTC.